These 29 T cell receptor beta chains were sequenced from one sample in a study of OX40 agonist ivuxolimab in advanced cancers. Receptor amplification or capture employed the immunoSEQ multiplex PCR assay. TCRdb carries this immuneACCESS record with in-frame sequences only. Its versions omit some clonotypes, under half of them owing to an unresolved V gene in the studies checked, with the rest unexplained. This sample holds 37,000 or so clones; about 90% were observed only once. The ten largest clones add up to roughly 20% of the sample. Sample: CD4+ or CD8+ T cells sorted from blood, taken in a trial of the OX40 agonist ivuxolimab. The receptors come from an adult with an advanced solid tumor such as melanoma, head and neck, liver or kidney cancer.

V is TRBV30 and J is TRBJ1-2; D gene uncertain. V gave up 3 bases and J gave up 2 bases, with 10 bases separating them. The CDR3 sequence is 13 residues long. Germline V gene lookup returns CDR1 GTSNPN and CDR2 SVGIG (reference sequence). The CDR3 DNA reads TGTGCCTGGAGCTCCGCTTTGAACTATGGCTACACCTTC. This sequence encodes CAWSSALNYGYTF.

V usage is TRBV25-1 and J usage is TRBJ2-7; 9 positions agree with TRBD1. In germline, CDR1 is MGHDK, CDR2 SYGVNS. The CDR3 covers 11 residues. V gave up 10 bases and J gave up 5 bases; unmatched junction bases: 3. CDR3 amino acids: CATRTGDEQYF. The CDR3, as DNA: TGTGCCACGAGGACAGGGGACGAGCAGTACTTC.

The chain links TRBV11-2 to TRBJ2-3, with 14 bases aligning to TRBD2. Germline-derived CDR1 and CDR2 are SGHAT and FQNNGV. The CDR3 is 16 amino acids. The J segment lost 2 bases and the V segment lost 3 bases, leaving 1 base of the junction unmatched. CDR3 in amino acids: CASSLTSGGDTDTQYF. The CDR3 region has the DNA TGTGCCAGCAGCTTGACTAGCGGGGGGGACACAGATACGCAGTATTTT.

The chain employs TRBV6-5 and TRBJ1-1, with 7 bases that match TRBD1. Trimming cost V 2 bases and J 7 bases; bases outside gene matches: 7. Germline V gene lookup returns CDR1 MNHEY and CDR2 SVGAGI. CDR3 length: 14 amino acids. CDR3 loop: CASSYLDRDHEAFF. CDR3 DNA: TGTGCCAGCAGTTACCTCGACAGGGATCATGAAGCTTTCTTT.

In this sample, this clone turned up a few times. This sequence joins TRBV27 and TRBJ1-1, with unresolved D. The CDR3 totals 13 residues. Looked up from germline, CDR1 is MNHEY and CDR2 is SMNVEV (reference sequence). Deletions cut 5 bases from V and 0 bases from J, with 7 bases between. DNA for the CDR3: TGTGCCAGCAGTCCCCCGTTGAACACTGAAGCTTTCTTT. Protein product: CASSPPLNTEAFF.

The chain couples TRBV7-2 to TRBJ2-1; D is uncertain. CDR1 is SGHTA, CDR2 FQGNSA, per germline. The V end was cut by 5 bases, the J end by 4 bases, with 18 bases between. The CDR3 is 16 residues long. CDR3 bases: TGTGCCAGCAGCCCGCGGCAGAGCATCCTTTACAATGAGCAGTTCTTC. Translated, it gives CASSPRQSILYNEQFF.

V gene TRBV9 combines with J gene TRBJ1-1, with 10 positions matching TRBD1. From germline, CDR1 is SGDLS and CDR2 YYNGEE. V shed 4 bases, J shed 3 bases, and the junction held 6 bases outside the gene matches. There are 15 residues in the CDR3. CDR3 in DNA: TGTGCCAGCAGCCCAAGGACAGGGGGGCACACTGAAGCTTTCTTT. It yields the protein CASSPRTGGHTEAFF.

The gene calls are TRBV27 and TRBJ2-1; D uncertain. The CDR3 runs to 13 residues. Germline CDR1 and CDR2: MNHEY and SMNVEV (reference sequence). V was trimmed by 4 bases and J by 4 bases, leaving 8 bases between them. CDR3 DNA: TGTGCCAGCAGTTCCGGTCGATACAATGAGCAGTTCTTC. Translation: CASSSGRYNEQFF.

The chain uses TRBV11-2 and TRBJ2-5; 10 bases fit TRBD2. The length of the CDR3 is 15 residues. Germline CDR1 SGHAT, CDR2 FQNNGV. V shed 2 bases, J shed 4 bases, and the junction held 4 bases outside the gene matches. The CDR3 is CASSLSPSGGETQYF. The DNA for the CDR3 is TGTGCCAGCAGCTTATCACCTAGCGGGGGAGAGACCCAGTACTTC. Full variable domain (outside the CDR3, taken from reference TRBV11-2 and TRBJ2-5): EAGVAQSPRYKIIEKRQSVAFWCNPISGHATLYWYQQILGQGPKLLIQFQNNGVVDDSQLPKDRFSAERLKGVDSTLKIQPAKLEDSAVYLCASSLSPSGGETQYFGPGTRLLVL.

The chain recombines TRBV6-5 with TRBJ2-6; no definite D call. Trimming cost V 2 bases and J 1 base, with 6 bases left between them. Germline V gives CDR1 MNHEY, CDR2 SVGAGI. This CDR3 has 15 amino acids. The CDR3: CASSYTESGANVLTF. The CDR3 DNA is TGTGCCAGCAGTTACACGGAGTCTGGGGCCAACGTCCTGACTTTC.

The V and J genes are TRBV5-1 and TRBJ1-6; TRBD1 might be the D (6 bases). CDR3 length: 15 residues. The V and J ends lost 3 bases and 7 bases respectively, with 14 bases between them. Germline CDR1 and CDR2: SGHRS and YFSETQ. CDR3 sequence: CASSSDSLFNSPLHF. The CDR3 DNA reads TGCGCCAGCAGCTCGGACAGCCTTTTCAATTCACCCCTCCACTTT.

This chain links TRBV19 with TRBJ2-3; TRBD2 aligns across 9 bases. The CDR3 runs 16 residues. Germline lookup yields CDR1 LNHDA and CDR2 SQIVND (reference sequence). V was clipped by 5 bases and J by 5 bases; unmatched bases: 11. The CDR3 here is CASSAYSGGHVDTQYF. The CDR3 bases are TGTGCCAGTAGTGCTTACAGCGGGGGGCACGTAGATACGCAGTATTTT.

The chain couples TRBV4-2 to TRBJ2-1; D is ambiguous. The CDR3 spans 14 residues. CDR1 and CDR2 from the germline V gene are LGHNA and YNFKEQ. Deletions cut 1 base from V and 9 bases from J, with 13 bases between. DNA of the CDR3: TGTGCCAGCAGCCAAGGTGTGAGACGAGGTGAGCAGTTCTTC. It specifies CASSQGVRRGEQFF.

The chain links TRBV29-1 to TRBJ2-7; perhaps D is TRBD1 or TRBD2 (6 bases each). The CDR3 has 13 amino acids. V was shortened by 8 bases and J by 5 bases, with 19 bases between the two germline ends. Germline V gene data show CDR1 as SQVTM and CDR2 as ANQGSEA. Written as DNA, the CDR3 is TGCAGCATGTGGGGGGACACAGCAGACGAGCAGTACTTC. Protein product: CSMWGDTADEQYF.

The chain combines TRBV30 with TRBJ2-7, with 11 bases matching TRBD1. Looked up from germline, CDR1 is GTSNPN and CDR2 is SVGIG (reference sequence). There are 14 residues in the CDR3. V was pared by 4 bases and J by 5 bases, with 7 bases of the junction left unmatched. The DNA of the CDR3 is TGTGCCTGGAATGAAGGGACAGGGGGGCACGAGCAGTACTTC. The encoded protein is CAWNEGTGGHEQYF.

J is TRBJ2-7 and V is TRBV19; D is perhaps TRBD2 (5 bases). With 3 bases removed from V and 0 bases from J, the gap between germline ends came to 9 bases. This CDR3 is built from 14 residues. Germline values: CDR1 LNHDA, CDR2 SQIVND (reference sequence). This CDR3 is CASSMSGSSYEQYF. The DNA for the CDR3 is TGTGCCAGTAGTATGTCGGGGTCCTCCTACGAGCAGTACTTC.

The chain recombines TRBV30 with TRBJ1-2; D is unclear. The CDR3 has 13 amino acids. Per germline, CDR1 GTSNPN and CDR2 SVGIG (reference sequence). Trimming stripped 2 bases from V and 6 bases from J, with 13 bases between. DNA of the CDR3: TGTGCCTGGAGTTTCAGCGTCGCGGATGGCTACACCTTC. Encoded protein: CAWSFSVADGYTF.

The chain combines TRBV5-6 with TRBJ2-7; D remains ambiguous. The CDR3 totals 12 residues. Germline CDR1 and CDR2: SGHDT and YYEEEE. V gave up 1 base and J gave up 6 bases, with 8 bases separating them. The DNA for the CDR3 is TGTGCCAGCAGCTTGAGCCCGGCCGAGCAGTACTTC. Residues: CASSLSPAEQYF.

The chain carries TRBV27 and TRBJ2-3, with D unclear. This CDR3 spans 15 amino acids. Per germline, CDR1 MNHEY and CDR2 SMNVEV (reference sequence). The V and J ends lost 0 bases and 2 bases respectively, with 9 bases between them. CDR3 region: CASSLSTYYTDTQYF. In DNA form, the CDR3 reads TGTGCCAGCAGTTTATCGACATACTACACAGATACGCAGTATTTT.

The rearrangement uses TRBV4-1 and TRBJ1-2; TRBD1 might be the D (5 bases). V shed 0 bases and J shed 4 bases, with 15 bases lying between them. Germline V gene lookup returns CDR1 MGHRA and CDR2 YSYEKL. The length of the CDR3 is 16 residues. DNA for the CDR3: TGCGCCAGCAGCCAAGATTCTGAGGGGCGCGGCTATGGCTACACCTTC. Encoded protein: CASSQDSEGRGYGYTF.

This chain connects TRBV9 to TRBJ2-7; TRBD1 matches 8 bases. The germline V gene encodes CDR1 SGDLS and CDR2 YYNGEE. The CDR3 totals 16 residues. Trimming took 2 bases from V and 1 from J; bases not matched to a gene: 8. The CDR3 region has the DNA TGTGCCAGCAGCGTGGACGGACAGGGTTTATCCTACGAGCAGTACTTC. It encodes CASSVDGQGLSYEQYF.

The J gene is TRBJ1-1, the V gene TRBV19; TRBD1 is a possible D gene (5 bases). The CDR3 totals 15 residues. Trimming stripped 6 bases from V and 3 bases from J, with 17 bases between. Germline V gene sequence: CDR1 LNHDA, CDR2 SQIVND (reference sequence). CDR3 sequence (DNA): TGTGCCAGTAGCTTTCGGGACCGATTTGACACTGAAGCTTTCTTT. Protein: CASSFRDRFDTEAFF.

The chain recombines TRBV4-1 with TRBJ1-2, with D possibly being TRBD1 (6 bases). The germline V gene encodes CDR1 MGHRA and CDR2 YSYEKL. The CDR3 is made up of 12 amino acids. V was clipped by 7 bases and J by 3 bases, with 9 bases between them. CDR3 region: CASKGGDYGYTF. In DNA, the CDR3 is TGCGCCAGCAAAGGGGGTGACTATGGCTACACCTTC.

The V gene is TRBV4-1, the J gene TRBJ2-5; TRBD1 aligns across 9 bases. This CDR3 contains 16 residues. CDR1 MGHRA and CDR2 YSYEKL come from the germline V gene. V lost 1 base and J lost 4; bases outside the gene matches: 7. CDR3 in amino acids: CASSQGGTGRLETQYF. CDR3 DNA sequence: TGCGCCAGCAGCCAAGGGGGGACAGGGAGATTAGAGACCCAGTACTTC.

The chain is built from TRBV6-4 and TRBJ1-1, with unresolved D. Trimming pared 4 bases from V and 0 bases from J, leaving 21 bases between. The CDR3 spans 18 residues. CDR1 is MRHNA and CDR2 is SNTAGT in the germline V gene. The CDR3 is CASSAHSSPRSMNTEAFF. For the CDR3, the DNA is TGTGCCAGCAGTGCCCATTCGAGCCCGAGAAGCATGAACACTGAAGCTTTCTTT.

The chain has TRBV27 and TRBJ2-5; D is ambiguous. V was pared by 0 bases and J by 1 base, with 6 bases between. The germline gives CDR1 MNHEY, CDR2 SMNVEV (reference sequence). The CDR3 runs 14 residues. The CDR3 nucleotides are TGTGCCAGCAGTTTATCGTGGCCCCAAGAGACCCAGTACTTC. As protein: CASSLSWPQETQYF.

The chain carries TRBV5-1 and TRBJ2-1; D unclear. This CDR3 is 15 amino acids long. Germline lookup yields CDR1 SGHRS and CDR2 YFSETQ. Deletions cut 0 bases from V and 0 bases from J, with 7 bases between. This CDR3 reads CASSLVSSSYNEQFF. The CDR3 DNA reads as TGCGCCAGCAGCTTGGTCTCGAGCTCCTACAATGAGCAGTTCTTC.

The rearrangement uses TRBV7-9 and TRBJ2-7; 9 nucleotides match TRBD1. The CDR3 sequence is 14 residues long. V trimming: 6 bases; J trimming: 2 bases; junction bases outside the gene matches: 5. CDR1 SEHNR and CDR2 FQNEAQ come from the germline V gene (reference sequence). The CDR3 protein is CASRGGTGPYEQYF. Written as DNA, the CDR3 is TGTGCCAGCAGGGGAGGGACAGGGCCCTACGAGCAGTACTTC.

The gene calls are TRBV7-9 and TRBJ2-3, with D hard to call. Germline CDR1 reads SEHNR; CDR2 reads FQNEAQ (reference sequence). With 5 bases removed from V and 0 bases from J, the gap between germline ends came to 6 bases. There are 13 residues in the CDR3. This CDR3 reads CASSPKSTDTQYF. Written as DNA, the CDR3 is TGTGCCAGCAGCCCTAAAAGCACAGATACGCAGTATTTT.